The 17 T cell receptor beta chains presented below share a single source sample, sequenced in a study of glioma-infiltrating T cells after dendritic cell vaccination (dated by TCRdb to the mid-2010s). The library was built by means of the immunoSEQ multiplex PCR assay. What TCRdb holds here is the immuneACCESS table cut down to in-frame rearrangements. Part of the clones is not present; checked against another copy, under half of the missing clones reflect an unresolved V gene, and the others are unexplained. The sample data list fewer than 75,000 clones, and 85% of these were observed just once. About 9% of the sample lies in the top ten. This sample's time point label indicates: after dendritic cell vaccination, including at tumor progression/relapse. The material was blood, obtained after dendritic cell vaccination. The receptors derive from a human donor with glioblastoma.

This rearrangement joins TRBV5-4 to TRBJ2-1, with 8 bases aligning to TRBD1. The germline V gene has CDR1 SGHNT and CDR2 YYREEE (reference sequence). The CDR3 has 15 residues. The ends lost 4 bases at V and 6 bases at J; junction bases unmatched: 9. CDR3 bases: TGTGCCAGCAGCCAGGACAGGGTCTGGGGCAATGAGCAGTTCTTC. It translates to CASSQDRVWGNEQFF.

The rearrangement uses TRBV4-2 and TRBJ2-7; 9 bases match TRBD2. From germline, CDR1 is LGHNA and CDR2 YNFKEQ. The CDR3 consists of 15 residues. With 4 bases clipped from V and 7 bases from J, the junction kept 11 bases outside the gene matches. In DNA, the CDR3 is TGTGCCAGCAGCCTAAATCTAGCGGGGCCGGTGGAGCAGTACTTC. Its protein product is CASSLNLAGPVEQYF.

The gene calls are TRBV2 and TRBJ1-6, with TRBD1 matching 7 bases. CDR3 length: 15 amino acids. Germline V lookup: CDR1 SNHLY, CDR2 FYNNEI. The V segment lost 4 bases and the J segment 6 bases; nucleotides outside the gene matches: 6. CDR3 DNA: TGTGCCAGCAGTGGAGACAGGGCTTCTAATTCACCCCTCCACTTT. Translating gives CASSGDRASNSPLHF.

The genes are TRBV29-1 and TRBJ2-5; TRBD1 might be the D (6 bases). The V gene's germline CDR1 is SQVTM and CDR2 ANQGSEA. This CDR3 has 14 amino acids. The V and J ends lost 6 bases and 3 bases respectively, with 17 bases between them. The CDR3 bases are TGCAGCGTGCGCCCGGGGCAGGGGAAAGAGACCCAGTACTTC. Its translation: CSVRPGQGKETQYF.

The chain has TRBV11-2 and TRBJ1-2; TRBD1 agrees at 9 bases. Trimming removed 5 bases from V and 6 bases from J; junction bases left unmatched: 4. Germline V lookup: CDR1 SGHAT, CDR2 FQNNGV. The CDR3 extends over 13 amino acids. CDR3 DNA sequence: TGTGCCAGCAGCCCTACAGGGGGCCATGGCTACACCTTC. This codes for CASSPTGGHGYTF. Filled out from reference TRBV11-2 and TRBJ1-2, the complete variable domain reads EAGVAQSPRYKIIEKRQSVAFWCNPISGHATLYWYQQILGQGPKLLIQFQNNGVVDDSQLPKDRFSAERLKGVDSTLKIQPAKLEDSAVYLCASSPTGGHGYTFGSGTRLTVV.

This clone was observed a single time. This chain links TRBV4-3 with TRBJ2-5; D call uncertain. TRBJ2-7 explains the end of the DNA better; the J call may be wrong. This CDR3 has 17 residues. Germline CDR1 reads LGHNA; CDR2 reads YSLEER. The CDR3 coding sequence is TGCGCCAGCAGCCAAGAAAGTTGGCAGGCCAATACCTACGAGCAGTACTTC. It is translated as CASSQESWQANTYEQYF.

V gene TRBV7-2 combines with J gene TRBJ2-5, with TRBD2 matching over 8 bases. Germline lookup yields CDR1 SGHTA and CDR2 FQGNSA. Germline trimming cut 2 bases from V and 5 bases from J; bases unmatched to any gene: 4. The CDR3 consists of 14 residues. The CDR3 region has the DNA TGTGCCAGCAGCTTACGGACTAGCTCCGAGACCCAGTACTTC. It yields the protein CASSLRTSSETQYF.

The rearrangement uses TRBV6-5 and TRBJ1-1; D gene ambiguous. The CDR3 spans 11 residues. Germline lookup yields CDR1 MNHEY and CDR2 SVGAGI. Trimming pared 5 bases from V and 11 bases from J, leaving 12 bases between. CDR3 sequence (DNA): TGTGCCAGCAGTCGCTTCGATGAGGCTTTCTTT. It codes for CASSRFDEAFF.

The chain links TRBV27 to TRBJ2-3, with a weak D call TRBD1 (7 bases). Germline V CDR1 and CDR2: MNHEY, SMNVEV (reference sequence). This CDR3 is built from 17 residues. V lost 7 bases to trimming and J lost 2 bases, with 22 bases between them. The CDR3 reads CASKKRAGRGVTDTQYF. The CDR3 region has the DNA TGTGCCAGCAAAAAGCGGGCGGGCAGGGGGGTCACAGATACGCAGTATTTT.

The CDR3 region is CAWSGNYEQYF. The CDR3 DNA follows: TGTGCCTGGAGCGGGAATTACGAGCAGTACTTC. This sequence joins TRBV30 and TRBJ2-7; TRBD2 is a possible D gene (5 bases). The V and J ends lost 3 bases and 4 bases respectively, with 7 bases between them. Germline CDR1 reads GTSNPN; CDR2 reads SVGIG (reference sequence). This CDR3 has 11 residues.

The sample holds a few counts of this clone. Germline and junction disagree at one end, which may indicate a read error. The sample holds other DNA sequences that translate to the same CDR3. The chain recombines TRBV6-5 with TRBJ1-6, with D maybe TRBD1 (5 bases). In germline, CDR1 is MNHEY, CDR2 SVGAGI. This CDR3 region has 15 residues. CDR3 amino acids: CASSSTAPYNSPLHF. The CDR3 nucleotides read TGTGCCAGCAGTTCGACAGCCCCTTATAATTCCCCCCTCCACTTT.

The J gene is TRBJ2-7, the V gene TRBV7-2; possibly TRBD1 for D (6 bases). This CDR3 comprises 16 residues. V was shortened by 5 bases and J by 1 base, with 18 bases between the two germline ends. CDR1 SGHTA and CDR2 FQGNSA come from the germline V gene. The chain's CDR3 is CASSDPEGQISYEQYF. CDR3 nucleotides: TGTGCCAGCAGCGATCCCGAGGGACAAATTTCCTACGAGCAGTACTTC.

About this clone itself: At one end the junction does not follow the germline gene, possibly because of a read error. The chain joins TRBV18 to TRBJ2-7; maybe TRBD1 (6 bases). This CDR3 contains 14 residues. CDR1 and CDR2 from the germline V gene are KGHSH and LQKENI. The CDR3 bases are TGTGCCAGCTCCCAACAGGGTACCTCCTCCGAGCAGTACTTC. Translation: CASSQQGTSSEQYF.

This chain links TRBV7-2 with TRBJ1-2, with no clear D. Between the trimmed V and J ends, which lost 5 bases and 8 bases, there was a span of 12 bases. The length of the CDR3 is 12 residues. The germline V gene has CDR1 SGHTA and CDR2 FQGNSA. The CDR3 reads CASSAYRSGYTF. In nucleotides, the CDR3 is TGTGCCAGCAGCGCGTACAGAAGCGGCTACACCTTC.

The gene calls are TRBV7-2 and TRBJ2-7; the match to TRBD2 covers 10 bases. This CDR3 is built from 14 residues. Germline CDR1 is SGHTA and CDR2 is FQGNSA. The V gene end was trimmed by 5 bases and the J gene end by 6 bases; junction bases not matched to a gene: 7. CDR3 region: CASSKRGGQVEQYF. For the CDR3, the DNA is TGTGCCAGCAGCAAGCGGGGGGGCCAAGTCGAGCAGTACTTC.

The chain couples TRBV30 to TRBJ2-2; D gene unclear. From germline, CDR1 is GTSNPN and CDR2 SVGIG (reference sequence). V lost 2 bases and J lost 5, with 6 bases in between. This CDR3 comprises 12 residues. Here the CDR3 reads CAWSLQTGELFF. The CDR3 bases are TGTGCCTGGAGTTTACAGACCGGGGAGCTGTTTTTT.

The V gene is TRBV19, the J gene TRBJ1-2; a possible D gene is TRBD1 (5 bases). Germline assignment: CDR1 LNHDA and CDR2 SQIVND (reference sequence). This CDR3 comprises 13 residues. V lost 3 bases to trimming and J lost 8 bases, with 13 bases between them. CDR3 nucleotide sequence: TGTGCCAGTAGTATGCAGGGCCTAAGCGGCTACACCTTC. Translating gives CASSMQGLSGYTF.